A single T cell receptor (beta chain) is shown here with its context. The germline V gene has CDR1 MNHNY and CDR2 SVGAGI (reference sequence). V lost 0 bases, J lost 7 bases, and 6 bases stayed unmatched. The CDR3 runs to 15 residues. Assay used: immunoSEQ multiplex PCR; TCRdb lists only in-frame clones, some missing. Counted here are tens of thousands of clones, around 94% occurring once; the ten biggest clones make up over 2%. This entry comes from a study of cytomegalovirus exposure and HLA in healthy donors. This chain uses TRBV6-6 with TRBJ2-1; TRBD1 aligns across 7 bases. This receptor was identified in a woman in her late teens or twenties in good health and CMV-seronegative. Sample: PBMCs. The CDR3 sequence: CASSYSGRGKNEQFF. As DNA, the CDR3 is TGTGCCAGCAGTTACTCCGGCAGGGGGAAGAATGAGCAGTTCTTC.